This section outlines one TCR beta chain sequence together with its context. These data belong to a study of T cell changes during pregnancy in multiple sclerosis. Generated by immunoSEQ multiplex PCR, the TCRdb table keeps only in-frame clones and is missing some. The repertoire consists of about 41,000 clones, with about nine tenths occurring once and the leading ten covering more than 0.6%. Trimming took 4 bases from V and 5 from J; bases not matched to a gene: 5. The CDR3 contains 16 residues. Germline V lookup: CDR1 SGDLS, CDR2 YYNGEE. This TCR came from a female donor with multiple sclerosis, enrolled in a pregnancy study. The chain couples TRBV9 to TRBJ2-1; 14 bases match TRBD2. The material was CD4+ T cells from peripheral blood mononuclear cells, obtained in the first trimester of pregnancy. CDR3 DNA sequence: TGTGCCAGCAGCAGAGGACTAGCGGGAGGAGACAATGAGCAGTTCTTC. It encodes CASSRGLAGGDNEQFF.